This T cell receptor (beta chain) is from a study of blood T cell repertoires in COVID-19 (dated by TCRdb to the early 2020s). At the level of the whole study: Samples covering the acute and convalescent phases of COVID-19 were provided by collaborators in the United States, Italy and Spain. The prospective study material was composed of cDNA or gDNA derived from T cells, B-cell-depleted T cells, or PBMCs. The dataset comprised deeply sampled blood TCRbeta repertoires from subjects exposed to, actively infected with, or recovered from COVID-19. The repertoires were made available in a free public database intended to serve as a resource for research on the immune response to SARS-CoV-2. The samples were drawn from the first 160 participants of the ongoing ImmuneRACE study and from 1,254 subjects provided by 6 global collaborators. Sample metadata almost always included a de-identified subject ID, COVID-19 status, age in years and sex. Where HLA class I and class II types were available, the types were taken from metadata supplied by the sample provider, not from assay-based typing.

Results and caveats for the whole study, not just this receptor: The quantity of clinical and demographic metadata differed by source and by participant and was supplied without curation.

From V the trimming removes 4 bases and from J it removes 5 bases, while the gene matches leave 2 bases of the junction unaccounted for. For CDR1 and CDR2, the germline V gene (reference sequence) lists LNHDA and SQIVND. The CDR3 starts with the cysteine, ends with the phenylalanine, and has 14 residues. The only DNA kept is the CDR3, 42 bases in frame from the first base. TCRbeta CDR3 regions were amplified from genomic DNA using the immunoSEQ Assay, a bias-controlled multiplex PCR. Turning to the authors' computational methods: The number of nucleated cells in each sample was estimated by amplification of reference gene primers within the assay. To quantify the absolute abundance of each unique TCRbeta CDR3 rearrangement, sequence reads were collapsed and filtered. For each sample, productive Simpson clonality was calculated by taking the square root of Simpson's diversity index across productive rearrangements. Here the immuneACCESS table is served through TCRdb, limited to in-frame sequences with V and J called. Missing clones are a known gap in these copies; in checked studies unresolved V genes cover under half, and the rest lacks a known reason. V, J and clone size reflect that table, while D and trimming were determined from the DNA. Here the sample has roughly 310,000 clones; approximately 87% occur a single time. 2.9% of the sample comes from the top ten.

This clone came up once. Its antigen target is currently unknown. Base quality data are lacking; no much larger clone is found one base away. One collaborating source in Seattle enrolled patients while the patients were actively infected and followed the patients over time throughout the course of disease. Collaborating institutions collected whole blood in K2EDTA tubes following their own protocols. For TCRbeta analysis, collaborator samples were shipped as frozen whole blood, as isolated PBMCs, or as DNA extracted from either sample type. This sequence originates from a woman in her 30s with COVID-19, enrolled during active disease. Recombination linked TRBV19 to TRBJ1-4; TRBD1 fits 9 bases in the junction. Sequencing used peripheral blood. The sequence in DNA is TGTGCCAGTAGTAGGACAGGGGCCAATGAAAAACTGTTTTTT. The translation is CASSRTGANEKLFF.